This passage covers 8 T cell receptor beta chains from one sample sequenced in a study of blood T cell repertoires in COVID-19. TCRdb keeps only in-frame clones here, not all; method: immunoSEQ multiplex PCR. The table has around 160,000 clones, roughly 80% seen once. Sequencing was done on a sample of peripheral blood. These TCRs come from an elderly woman with acute or convalescent COVID-19.

This rearrangement joins TRBV5-1 to TRBJ2-2, with 10 bases lining up with TRBD2. Germline values: CDR1 SGHRS, CDR2 YFSETQ. This CDR3 region has 18 residues. The V and J ends lost 4 bases and 1 base, in that order; junction bases with no gene match: 10. As DNA, the CDR3 is TGCGCCAGCAGCCCCGCCATAGCGGGGGGTGGGAACACCGGGGAGCTGTTTTTT. This encodes CASSPAIAGGGNTGELFF.

This clone was picked up one time. The chain combines TRBV4-3 with TRBJ2-7; D is possibly TRBD2 (6 bases). Trimming took 4 bases from V and 3 from J, leaving 19 bases between them. CDR1 and CDR2 (germline): LGHNA, YSLEER. The length of the CDR3 is 16 residues. The CDR3 loop is CASSRDVGGSYYEQYF. CDR3 in DNA: TGCGCCAGCAGCCGGGACGTCGGGGGATCCTACTACGAGCAGTACTTC.

This clone has just one count. The rearrangement joins TRBV9 to TRBJ2-6; D is uncertain. CDR3 length: 15 amino acids. Trimming took off 2 bases at V and 0 bases at J, with 6 bases between the two ends. CDR1 SGDLS and CDR2 YYNGEE come from the germline V gene. CDR3 nucleotide sequence: TGTGCCAGCAGCGTCCCCTCCTCTGGGGCCAACGTCCTGACTTTC. As protein: CASSVPSSGANVLTF.

The chain has TRBV4-2 and TRBJ2-1; 7 bases are shared with TRBD2. The CDR3 runs to 16 residues. V dropped 0 bases and J dropped 3; count of bases not matched to a gene: 5. Germline values: CDR1 LGHNA, CDR2 YNFKEQ. CDR3 sequence: CASSQDAGGGYNEQFF. CDR3 sequence (DNA): TGTGCCAGCAGCCAAGACGCGGGCGGGGGCTACAATGAGCAGTTCTTC.

This clone has more than one count but fewer than ten. V gene TRBV6-5 combines with J gene TRBJ2-7; TRBD1 matches 8 bases. Germline V gene data show CDR1 as MNHEY and CDR2 as SVGAGI. V lost 5 bases to trimming and J lost 2 bases; unmatched junction nucleotides: 8. The CDR3 runs to 15 residues. The CDR3 DNA is TGTGCCAGCAGTCCTCGGACAGGGCGTCCCTACGAGCAGTACTTC. Translated, it gives CASSPRTGRPYEQYF.

This chain uses TRBV11-2 with TRBJ2-1, with D uncertain. Germline values: CDR1 SGHAT, CDR2 FQNNGV. V lost 4 bases, J lost 10 bases, and 11 bases lay in between. The CDR3 loop spans 12 amino acids. Written as DNA, the CDR3 is TGTGCCAGCAGCTCAGACTCGGTCGAGCAGTTCTTC. Protein sequence: CASSSDSVEQFF.

This clone was detected only once. The chain joins TRBV5-1 to TRBJ2-7; weak D call: TRBD1 (5 bases). CDR3 length: 13 amino acids. Trimming cost V 4 bases and J 3 bases, with 11 bases left between them. Germline CDR1 is SGHRS and CDR2 is YFSETQ. This chain's CDR3 is CASSGAPGYEQYF. CDR3 bases: TGCGCCAGCAGCGGGGCCCCGGGCTACGAGCAGTACTTC.

This clone showed up just a few times. The chain combines TRBV7-2 with TRBJ2-1, with 11 bases identical to TRBD2. J gave up 1 base and V 7 bases, and 12 bases lay outside the gene matches. The CDR3 is made up of 18 amino acids. The V gene's germline CDR1 is SGHTA and CDR2 FQGNSA. In nucleotides, the CDR3 is TGTGCCAGCACCGGCGTGCTAGCGGGGGGAGTATCCTACAATGAGCAGTTCTTC. Translation: CASTGVLAGGVSYNEQFF. Full variable domain (missing parts from reference TRBV7-2 and TRBJ2-1): GAGVSQSPSNKVTEKGKDVELRCDPISGHTALYWYRQSLGQGLEFLIYFQGNSAPDKSGLPSDRFSAERTGGSVSTLTIQRTQQEDSAVYLCASTGVLAGGVSYNEQFFGPGTRLTVL.